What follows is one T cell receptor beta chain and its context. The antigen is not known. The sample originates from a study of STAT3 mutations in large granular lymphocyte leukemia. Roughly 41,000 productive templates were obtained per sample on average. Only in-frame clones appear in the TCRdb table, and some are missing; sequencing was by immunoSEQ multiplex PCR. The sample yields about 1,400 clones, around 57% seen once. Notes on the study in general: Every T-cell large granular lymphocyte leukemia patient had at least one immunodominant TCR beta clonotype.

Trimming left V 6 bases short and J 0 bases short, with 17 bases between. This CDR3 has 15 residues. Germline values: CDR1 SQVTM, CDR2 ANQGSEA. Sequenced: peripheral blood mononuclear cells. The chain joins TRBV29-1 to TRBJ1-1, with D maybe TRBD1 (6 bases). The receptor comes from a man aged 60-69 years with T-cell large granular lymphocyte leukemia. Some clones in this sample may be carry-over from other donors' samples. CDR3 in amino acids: CSVESAGVLNTEAFF. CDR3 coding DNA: TGCAGCGTAGAATCCGCAGGGGTCTTGAACACTGAAGCTTTCTTT.